The 9 T cell receptor beta chains below come from one sample, sequenced in a study of blood T cell repertoires in COVID-19. The table came from immunoSEQ multiplex PCR; TCRdb's copy has only in-frame clones and leaves some out. This table holds 40,000 or so clones, 90% to 95% found once. The source material was peripheral blood. The source of these receptors is a woman in her twenties or thirties in a cohort sampled during active COVID-19.

V and J are TRBV20-1 and TRBJ2-1, with 9 bases identical to TRBD2. This CDR3 spans 16 amino acids. Trimming removed 6 bases from V and 1 base from J; junction bases left unmatched: 10. CDR1 and CDR2 from the germline V gene are DFQATT and SNEGSKA (reference sequence). The CDR3 reads CSASIARGGSYNEQFF. CDR3 nucleotide sequence: TGCAGTGCCAGTATCGCGCGGGGGGGATCCTACAATGAGCAGTTCTTC.

The J gene is TRBJ2-7, the V gene TRBV18, with TRBD2 identical over 9 bases. V trimming: 0 bases; J trimming: 7 bases; junction bases outside the gene matches: 7. Germline-derived CDR1 and CDR2 are KGHSH and LQKENI. The CDR3 is 15 residues long. CDR3 residues: CASSPPASGMGEQYF. CDR3 bases: TGTGCCAGCTCACCACCGGCTAGCGGGATGGGGGAGCAGTACTTC. Using reference TRBV18 and TRBJ2-7 for the parts outside the CDR3, the full variable domain is NAGVMQNPRHLVRRRGQEARLRCSPMKGHSHVYWYRQLPEEGLKFMVYLQKENIIDESGMPKERFSAEFPKEGPSILRIQQVVRGDSAAYFCASSPPASGMGEQYFGPGTRLTVT.

This chain links TRBV27 with TRBJ2-1; D unclear. The V and J ends lost 5 bases and 4 bases respectively, with 18 bases between them. CDR1 and CDR2 from the germline V gene are MNHEY and SMNVEV (reference sequence). The CDR3 covers 16 residues. The CDR3 nucleotides read TGTGCCAGCAGTCCCCTAGATGCGCTTGGATACAATGAGCAGTTCTTC. This translates into CASSPLDALGYNEQFF.

This chain's CDR3 is CASSFEVREAYEQYF. The CDR3 DNA follows: TGTGCCAGCAGCTTTGAGGTCCGGGAGGCCTACGAGCAGTACTTC. V and J are TRBV5-4 and TRBJ2-7; 7 positions match TRBD2. The germline CDR1 and CDR2 sequences are SGHNT and YYREEE (reference sequence). The CDR3 has 15 residues. With V trimmed by 2 bases and J by 2 bases, 7 bases remained unmatched. Full variable domain (missing parts from reference TRBV5-4 and TRBJ2-7): ETGVTQSPTHLIKTRGQQVTLRCSSQSGHNTVSWYQQALGQGPQFIFQYYREEENGRGNFPPRFSGLQFPNYSSELNVNALELDDSALYLCASSFEVREAYEQYFGPGTRLTVT.

This chain uses TRBV18 with TRBJ2-3; D is uncertain. Germline-derived CDR1 and CDR2 are KGHSH and LQKENI. The CDR3 contains 16 residues. Trimming stripped 3 bases from V and 0 bases from J, with 13 bases between. The CDR3 loop is CASSPSLVTSTDTQYF. DNA of the CDR3: TGTGCCAGCTCACCCTCGCTAGTCACTAGCACAGATACGCAGTATTTT.

This clone was detected only once. CDR3 region: CATGLAANTGELFF. The CDR3 DNA sequence: TGTGCCACTGGACTAGCGGCGAACACCGGGGAGCTGTTTTTT. This chain uses TRBV7-9 with TRBJ2-2, with TRBD2 matching over 10 bases. The CDR3 extends over 14 amino acids. Germline V CDR1 and CDR2: SEHNR, FQNEAQ (reference sequence). After removal of 10 bases from V and 0 bases from J, the junction contained 2 bases not matched to a gene.

The rearrangement uses TRBV7-9 and TRBJ1-1; 7 nucleotides match TRBD1. Trimming cost V 5 bases and J 4 bases; bases outside gene matches: 13. CDR3 length: 16 residues. The germline V gene has CDR1 SEHNR and CDR2 FQNEAQ (reference sequence). The DNA of the CDR3 is TGTGCCAGCAGCCGCTCGAACAGGGGTCGGAGCACTGAAGCTTTCTTT. Protein sequence: CASSRSNRGRSTEAFF.

The rearrangement links TRBV7-2 to TRBJ1-1; possibly TRBD1 for D (5 bases). This CDR3 comprises 14 residues. Trimming took off 2 bases at V and 0 bases at J, with 7 bases between the two ends. Germline V lookup: CDR1 SGHTA, CDR2 FQGNSA. Here the CDR3 DNA reads TGTGCCAGCAGCTTACGGGGGTTGAACACTGAAGCTTTCTTT. Protein sequence: CASSLRGLNTEAFF.

This chain connects TRBV30 to TRBJ2-1; D is ambiguous. The CDR3 runs 14 residues. V was cut by 1 base and J by 0 bases, with 7 bases left in between. Germline CDR1 reads GTSNPN; CDR2 reads SVGIG (reference sequence). Here the CDR3 DNA reads TGTGCCTGGAGTGAATACGGCTCCTACAATGAGCAGTTCTTC. This gives the protein CAWSEYGSYNEQFF.